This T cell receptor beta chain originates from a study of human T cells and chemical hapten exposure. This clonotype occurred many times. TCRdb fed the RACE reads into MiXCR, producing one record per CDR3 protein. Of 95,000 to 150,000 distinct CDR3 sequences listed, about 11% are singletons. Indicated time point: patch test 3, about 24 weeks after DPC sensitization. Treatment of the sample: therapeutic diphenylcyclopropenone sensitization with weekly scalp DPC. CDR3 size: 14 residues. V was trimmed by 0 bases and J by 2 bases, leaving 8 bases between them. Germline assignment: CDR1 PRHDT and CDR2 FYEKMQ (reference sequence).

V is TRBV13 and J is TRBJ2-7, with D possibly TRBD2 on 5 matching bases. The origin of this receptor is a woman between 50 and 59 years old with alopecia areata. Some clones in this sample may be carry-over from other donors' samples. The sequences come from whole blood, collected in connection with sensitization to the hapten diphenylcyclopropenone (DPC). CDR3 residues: CASSLGRATYEQYF. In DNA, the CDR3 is TGTGCCAGCAGCTTAGGGAGGGCCACCTACGAGCAGTACTTC.